This TCR beta chain is from a study of tissue T cells after allogeneic stem cell transplantation. Overall study results and limits: TCR repertoires tracked anatomic similarity, regardless of disease or transplant status. Limitations included a small, clinically heterogeneous cohort and limited sampling depth.

Sequencing of TCRbeta CDR3 at survey depth gave sequences and template counts. Sequenced by immunoSEQ multiplex PCR; TCRdb stores in-frame clones only, minus some. The table shows thousands of clones, with approximately 48% occurring only once. On this clone: Its antigen remains unknown. These gene names are mouse names. The sequenced fragment ends 1 residue before the CDR3 boundary, so the rest is inferred from the germline J gene.

Time point denoted: mouse harvest day 7 after allogeneic transplant. The graft held 10^6 splenic CD5+ T cells and 10^7 T-cell-depleted bone marrow cells. The CDR3 covers 13 residues. The V gene end was trimmed by 3 bases and the J gene end by 3 bases; junction bases not matched to a gene: 0. Per the germline V gene, CDR1 is SNHLY and CDR2 is FYNGKV (reference sequence). V and J are TRBV3 and TRBJ2-3; 7 bases fit TRBD2. This clonotype was sampled from a female BALB/c mouse given C57BL/6 T cells with graft-versus-host disease after an allogeneic hematopoietic cell transplant. Source material: gut tissue. The CDR3 protein is CASSLTGAETLYF. The CDR3 DNA, read in part, is TGTGCCAGCAGCTTGACTGGGGCAGAAACGCTGTAT.